This T cell receptor beta chain was sequenced during a study of CD8 T cells in Susac syndrome. Negative isolation was used for CD8+ and CD4+ T cells and FACS enrichment for TEMRA cells. RNA amounts of roughly 0.45 to 1 ug underwent reverse transcription with random hexamers. MiXCR, applied by TCRdb to the immunoSEQ multiplex PCR reads, yields one record per CDR3 protein. The sample has approximately 200,000 distinct CDR3 sequences, about 95% seen once. Germline V gene lookup returns CDR1 SGHNT and CDR2 YYREEE (reference sequence). There are 11 residues in the CDR3. With 5 bases removed from V and 3 bases from J, the gap between germline ends came to 5 bases.

The sample consisted of CD4+ T cells from PBMCs. This rearrangement joins TRBV5-4 to TRBJ1-1; no definite D call. The clonotype originates from a human donor with multiple sclerosis. CDR3: CASRIDTEAFF. In DNA form, the CDR3 reads TGTGCCAGCAGGATCGACACTGAAGCTTTCTTT.